This TCR beta chain originates from a study of OX40 agonist ivuxolimab in advanced cancers. Across the whole study: Dose-escalation patients suffered from hepatocellular carcinoma, melanoma, renal cell or head and neck cancer.

This CDR3 spans 15 amino acids. The V end lost 6 bases, the J end lost 4 bases, and 18 bases lay between the germline ends. Germline CDR1 and CDR2: MNHEY and SMNVEV (reference sequence). Produced via immunoSEQ multiplex PCR; TCRdb's table is partial and in-frame only. The repertoire holds some 96,000 clones, with approximately 91% as singletons. The clonotype comes from an adult with an advanced solid tumor such as melanoma, head and neck, liver or kidney cancer. The sequences come from CD4+ or CD8+ T cells sorted from blood, collected in a trial of the OX40 agonist ivuxolimab. The chain recombines TRBV27 with TRBJ1-2, with a weak D call TRBD1 (5 bases). As DNA, the CDR3 is TGTGCCAGCAGCTCCTTGTCGACAGTGCCCTATGGCTACACCTTC. This sequence encodes CASSSLSTVPYGYTF.